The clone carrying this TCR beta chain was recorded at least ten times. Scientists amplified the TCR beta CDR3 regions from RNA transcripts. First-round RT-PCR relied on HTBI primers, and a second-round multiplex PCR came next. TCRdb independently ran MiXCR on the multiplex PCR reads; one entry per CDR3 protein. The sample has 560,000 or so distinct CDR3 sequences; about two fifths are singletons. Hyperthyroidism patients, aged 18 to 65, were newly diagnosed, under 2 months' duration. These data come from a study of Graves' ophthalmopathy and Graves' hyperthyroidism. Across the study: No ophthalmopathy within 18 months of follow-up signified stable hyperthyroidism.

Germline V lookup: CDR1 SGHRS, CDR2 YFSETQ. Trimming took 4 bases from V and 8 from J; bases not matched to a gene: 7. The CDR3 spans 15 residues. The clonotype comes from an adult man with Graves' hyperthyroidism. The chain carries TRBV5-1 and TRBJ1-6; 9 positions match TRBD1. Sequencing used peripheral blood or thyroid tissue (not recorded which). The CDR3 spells CASSAGTGIDSPLHF. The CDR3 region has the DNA TGCGCCAGCAGCGCCGGGACAGGGATTGATTCACCCCTCCACTTT.